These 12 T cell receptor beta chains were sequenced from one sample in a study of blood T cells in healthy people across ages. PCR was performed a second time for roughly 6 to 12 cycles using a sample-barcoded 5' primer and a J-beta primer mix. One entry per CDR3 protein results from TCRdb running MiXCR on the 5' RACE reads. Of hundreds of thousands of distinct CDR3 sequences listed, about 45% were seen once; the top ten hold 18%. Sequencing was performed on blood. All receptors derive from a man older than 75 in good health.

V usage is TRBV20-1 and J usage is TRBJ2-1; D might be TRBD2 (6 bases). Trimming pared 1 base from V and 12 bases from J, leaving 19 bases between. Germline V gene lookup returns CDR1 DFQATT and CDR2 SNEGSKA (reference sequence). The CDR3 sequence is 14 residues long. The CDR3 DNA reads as TGCAGTGCTAGAGTCGGAACTAGCCTTTGCGGGCAGTTCTTC. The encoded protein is CSARVGTSLCGQFF.

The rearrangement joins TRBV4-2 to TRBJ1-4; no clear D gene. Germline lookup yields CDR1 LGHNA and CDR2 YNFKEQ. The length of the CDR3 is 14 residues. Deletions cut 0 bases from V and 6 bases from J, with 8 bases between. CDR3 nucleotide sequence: TGTGCCAGCAGCCAAGATTTCCGGGATGAAAAACTGTTTTTT. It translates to CASSQDFRDEKLFF.

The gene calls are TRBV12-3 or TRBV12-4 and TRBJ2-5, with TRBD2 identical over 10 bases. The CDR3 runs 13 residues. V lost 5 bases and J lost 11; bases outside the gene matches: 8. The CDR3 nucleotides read TGTGCCAGCAGTCCAATAGCGGGAGGTGCGCAGTACTTC. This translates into CASSPIAGGAQYF.

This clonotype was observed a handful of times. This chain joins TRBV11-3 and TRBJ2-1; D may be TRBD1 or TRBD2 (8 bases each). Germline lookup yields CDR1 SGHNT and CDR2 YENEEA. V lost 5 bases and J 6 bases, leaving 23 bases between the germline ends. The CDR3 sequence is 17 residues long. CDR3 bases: TGTGCCAGCAGCCCAGGGGGCTCGGGAGGGGGCTTCAATGAGCAGTTCTTC. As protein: CASSPGGSGGGFNEQFF. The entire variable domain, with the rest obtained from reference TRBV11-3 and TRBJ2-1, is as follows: EAGVVQSPRYKIIEKKQPVAFWCNPISGHNTLYWYLQNLGQGPELLIRYENEEAVDDSQLPKDRFSAERLKGVDSTLKIQPAELGDSAVYLCASSPGGSGGGFNEQFFGPGTRLTVL.

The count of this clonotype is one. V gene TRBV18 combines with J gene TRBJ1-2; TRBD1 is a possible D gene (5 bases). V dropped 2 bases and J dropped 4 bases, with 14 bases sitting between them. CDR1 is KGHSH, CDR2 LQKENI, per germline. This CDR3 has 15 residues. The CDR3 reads CASSPEGTPGYGYTF. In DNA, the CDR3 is TGTGCCAGCTCACCAGAGGGGACGCCGGGCTATGGCTACACCTTC. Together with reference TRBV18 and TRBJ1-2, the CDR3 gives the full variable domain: NAGVMQNPRHLVRRRGQEARLRCSPMKGHSHVYWYRQLPEEGLKFMVYLQKENIIDESGMPKERFSAEFPKEGPSILRIQQVVRGDSAAYFCASSPEGTPGYGYTFGSGTRLTVV.

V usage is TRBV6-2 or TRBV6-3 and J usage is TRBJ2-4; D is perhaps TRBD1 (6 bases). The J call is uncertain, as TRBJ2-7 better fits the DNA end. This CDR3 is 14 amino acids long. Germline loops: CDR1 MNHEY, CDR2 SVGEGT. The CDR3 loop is CASSSAGVLYEQYF. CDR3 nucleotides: TGTGCCAGCAGTTCAGCAGGGGTTCTATACGAGCAGTACTTC.

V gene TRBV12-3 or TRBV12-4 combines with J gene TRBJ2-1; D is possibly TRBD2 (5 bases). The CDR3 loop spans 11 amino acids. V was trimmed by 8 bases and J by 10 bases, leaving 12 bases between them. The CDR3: CASGAASEQFF. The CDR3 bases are TGTGCCAGCGGAGCGGCTAGCGAGCAGTTCTTC.

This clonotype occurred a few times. The CDR3 nucleotides are TGCAGTGCTAGCGGGAGCCATGGCAATCAGCCCCAGCATTTT. Its translation is CSASGSHGNQPQHF. The rearrangement joins TRBV20-1 to TRBJ1-5, with unresolved D. This CDR3 is built from 14 residues. Germline lookup yields CDR1 DFQATT and CDR2 SNEGSKA (reference sequence). Trimming took 3 bases from V and 2 from J, leaving 11 bases between them.

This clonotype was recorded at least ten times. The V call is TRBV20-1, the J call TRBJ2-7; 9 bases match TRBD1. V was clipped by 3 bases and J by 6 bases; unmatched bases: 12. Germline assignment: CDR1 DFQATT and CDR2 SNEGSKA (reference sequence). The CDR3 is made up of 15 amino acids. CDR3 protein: CSASWWGQGWGEQYF. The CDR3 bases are TGCAGTGCTAGTTGGTGGGGACAGGGTTGGGGCGAGCAGTACTTC.

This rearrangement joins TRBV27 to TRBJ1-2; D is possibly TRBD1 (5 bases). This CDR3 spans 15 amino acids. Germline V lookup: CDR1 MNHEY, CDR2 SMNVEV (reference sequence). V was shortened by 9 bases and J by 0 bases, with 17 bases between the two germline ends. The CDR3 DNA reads TGTGCCAGTACTAGCACAGGTTCTCCTAACTATGGCTACACCTTC. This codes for CASTSTGSPNYGYTF.

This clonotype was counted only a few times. The DNA for the CDR3 is TGTGCCAGCAGTTTATTCACGGGTTATGGCTACACCTTC. Translated: CASSLFTGYGYTF. The chain links TRBV12-3 or TRBV12-4 to TRBJ1-2; no definite D call. The CDR3 consists of 13 residues. V shed 2 bases and J shed 5 bases, with 9 bases lying between them.

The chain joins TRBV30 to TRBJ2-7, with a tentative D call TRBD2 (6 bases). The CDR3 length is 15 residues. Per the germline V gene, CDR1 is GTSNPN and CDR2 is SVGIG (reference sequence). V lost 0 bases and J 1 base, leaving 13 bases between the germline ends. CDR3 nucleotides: TGTGCCTGGAGTGTAGGCGGAGGGATATCCTACGAGCAGTACTTC. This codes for CAWSVGGGISYEQYF.